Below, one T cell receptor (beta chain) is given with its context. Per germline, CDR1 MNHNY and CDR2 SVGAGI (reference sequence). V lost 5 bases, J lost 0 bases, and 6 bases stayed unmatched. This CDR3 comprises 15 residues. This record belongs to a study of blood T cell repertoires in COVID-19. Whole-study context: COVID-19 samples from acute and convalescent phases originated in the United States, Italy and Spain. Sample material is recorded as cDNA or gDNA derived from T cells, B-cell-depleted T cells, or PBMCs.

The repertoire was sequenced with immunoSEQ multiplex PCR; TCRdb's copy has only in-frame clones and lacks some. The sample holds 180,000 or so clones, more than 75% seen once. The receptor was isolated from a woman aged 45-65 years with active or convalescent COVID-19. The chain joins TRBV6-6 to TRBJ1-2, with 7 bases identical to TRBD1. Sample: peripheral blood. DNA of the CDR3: TGTGCCAGCAGTCCGGGGGACAGAGCTAACTATGGCTACACCTTC. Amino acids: CASSPGDRANYGYTF.